These T cell receptor beta chains were read from a single sample in a study of cytomegalovirus exposure and HLA in healthy donors. Sequencing used immunoSEQ multiplex PCR; TCRdb keeps in-frame clones, though not all of them. This sample yields about 170,000 clones, of which approximately 70% are seen a single time; under 7% belongs to the top ten. Specimen: PBMCs. The source is a woman in her late teens or twenties in good health and CMV-seropositive. Both conserved end residues are part of each CDR3. The order of the fields is D gene, clone size, V gene, J gene, CDR3 protein, CDR3 DNA. D genes are given only for firm matches. Size is stated for part of the rows, as once, few or many counts, or as a class when the clone is expanded.

d_gene: -
abundance: -
v_gene: TRBV10-1
j_gene: TRBJ1-4
CDR3aa: CASSESRVEKLFF
CDR3nt: TGCGCCAGCAGTGAGTCGAGGGTCGAAAAACTGTTTTTT

d_gene: -
abundance: few
v_gene: TRBV2
j_gene: TRBJ1-6
CDR3aa: CASMGASPLHF
CDR3nt: TGTGCCAGCATGGGGGCTTCACCCCTCCACTTT

d_gene: TRBD1
abundance: -
v_gene: TRBV19
j_gene: TRBJ1-1
CDR3aa: CASSKTGLTEAFF
CDR3nt: TGTGCCAGTAGTAAGACAGGGCTGACTGAAGCTTTCTTT

d_gene: TRBD2
abundance: -
v_gene: TRBV7-6
j_gene: TRBJ2-1
CDR3aa: CASSLGAGVPYNEQFF
CDR3nt: TGTGCCAGCAGCTTAGGAGCGGGGGTTCCCTACAATGAGCAGTTCTTC

d_gene: -
abundance: -
v_gene: TRBV9
j_gene: TRBJ1-1
CDR3aa: CASSRTANTEAFF
CDR3nt: TGTGCCAGCAGCAGGACAGCCAACACTGAAGCTTTCTTT

d_gene: TRBD2
abundance: -
v_gene: TRBV7-9
j_gene: TRBJ2-7
CDR3aa: CASAVAGGHEQYF
CDR3nt: TGTGCCAGCGCCGTAGCGGGGGGCCACGAGCAGTACTTC

d_gene: TRBD2
abundance: -
v_gene: TRBV7-9
j_gene: TRBJ2-3
CDR3aa: CASSAPAAGGTDTQYF
CDR3nt: TGTGCCAGCAGCGCCCCCGCAGCGGGGGGTACAGATACGCAGTATTTT

d_gene: -
abundance: -
v_gene: TRBV29-1
j_gene: TRBJ2-7
CDR3aa: CSVKRATSYEQYF
CDR3nt: TGCAGCGTTAAGCGGGCGACCTCCTACGAGCAGTACTTC

d_gene: TRBD1
abundance: -
v_gene: TRBV7-2
j_gene: TRBJ1-4
CDR3aa: CASSPRQGTNEKLFF
CDR3nt: TGTGCCAGCAGCCCCCGACAGGGGACTAATGAAAAACTGTTTTTT

d_gene: TRBD1
abundance: -
v_gene: TRBV2
j_gene: TRBJ1-6
CDR3aa: CASSETGQVYNSPLHF
CDR3nt: TGTGCCAGCAGTGAGACAGGGCAGGTCTATAATTCACCCCTCCACTTT

d_gene: TRBD1
abundance: -
v_gene: TRBV7-9
j_gene: TRBJ1-2
CDR3aa: CASSLGQGQDDYGYTF
CDR3nt: TGTGCCAGCAGCTTGGGACAGGGGCAGGATGACTATGGCTACACCTTC

d_gene: -
abundance: -
v_gene: TRBV21-1
j_gene: TRBJ1-1
CDR3aa: CASSKADRARTEAFF
CDR3nt: TGTGCCAGCAGCAAAGCGGACAGGGCGAGGACTGAAGCTTTCTTT

d_gene: TRBD1
abundance: -
v_gene: TRBV7-7
j_gene: TRBJ1-1
CDR3aa: CASSLVPGQEAFF
CDR3nt: TGTGCTAGCAGCTTAGTTCCGGGACAGGAAGCTTTCTTT

d_gene: -
abundance: -
v_gene: TRBV4-1
j_gene: TRBJ2-7
CDR3aa: CASSLGRVALTSSYEQYF
CDR3nt: TGCGCCAGCAGCCTCGGTCGGGTAGCGCTTACAAGCTCCTACGAGCAGTACTTC

d_gene: -
abundance: -
v_gene: TRBV18
j_gene: TRBJ1-5
CDR3aa: CASSPALRQPQHF
CDR3nt: TGTGCCAGCTCACCCGCTCTCAGGCAGCCCCAGCATTTT

d_gene: -
abundance: -
v_gene: TRBV20-1
j_gene: TRBJ1-1
CDR3aa: CSAVQIPRAFF
CDR3nt: TGCAGTGCTGTCCAGATCCCGCGGGCTTTCTTT

d_gene: TRBD1
abundance: -
v_gene: TRBV7-3
j_gene: TRBJ2-1
CDR3aa: CASSPGQGALREQFF
CDR3nt: TGTGCCAGCAGCCCGGGACAGGGGGCTCTGCGGGAGCAGTTCTTC

d_gene: -
abundance: -
v_gene: TRBV6-5
j_gene: TRBJ1-2
CDR3aa: CASSPGIRIGYTF
CDR3nt: TGTGCCAGCAGTCCCGGGATCAGGATTGGCTACACCTTC

d_gene: -
abundance: -
v_gene: TRBV28
j_gene: TRBJ1-2
CDR3aa: CASSGLLGDGYTF
CDR3nt: TGTGCCAGCAGTGGACTACTGGGGGATGGCTACACCTTC

d_gene: -
abundance: -
v_gene: TRBV9
j_gene: TRBJ2-5
CDR3aa: CASSVDHGGGETQYF
CDR3nt: TGTGCCAGCAGCGTAGATCATGGGGGAGGAGAGACCCAGTACTTC

d_gene: TRBD1
abundance: -
v_gene: TRBV2
j_gene: TRBJ1-5
CDR3aa: CASSPDRGDNQPQHF
CDR3nt: TGTGCCAGCAGTCCCGACAGGGGAGATAATCAGCCCCAGCATTTT

d_gene: TRBD1
abundance: -
v_gene: TRBV16
j_gene: TRBJ1-5
CDR3aa: CASSYRGQPQHF
CDR3nt: TGTGCCAGCTCGTACAGGGGGCAGCCCCAGCATTTT

d_gene: TRBD2
abundance: -
v_gene: TRBV28
j_gene: TRBJ2-7
CDR3aa: CASSLSGGASPFYEQYF
CDR3nt: TGTGCCAGCAGTTTAAGCGGGGGGGCGAGTCCTTTCTACGAGCAGTACTTC

d_gene: TRBD2
abundance: -
v_gene: TRBV6-4
j_gene: TRBJ2-1
CDR3aa: CASSDSAGGYNEQFF
CDR3nt: TGTGCCAGCAGTGACTCAGCGGGGGGGTACAATGAGCAGTTCTTC

d_gene: -
abundance: -
v_gene: TRBV5-1
j_gene: TRBJ1-1
CDR3aa: CASSYKTGNTEAFF
CDR3nt: TGCGCCAGCAGCTACAAGACAGGGAACACTGAAGCTTTCTTT

d_gene: TRBD2
abundance: -
v_gene: TRBV27
j_gene: TRBJ2-2
CDR3aa: CASSLSGLAGASAVTGELFF
CDR3nt: TGTGCCAGCAGTTTATCGGGACTAGCGGGGGCCTCTGCCGTTACCGGGGAGCTGTTTTTT

d_gene: TRBD1
abundance: -
v_gene: TRBV19
j_gene: TRBJ1-5
CDR3aa: CASKSRTGEWYQPQHF
CDR3nt: TGTGCCAGTAAATCTAGGACAGGGGAATGGTATCAGCCCCAGCATTTT

d_gene: TRBD1
abundance: few
v_gene: TRBV29-1
j_gene: TRBJ2-7
CDR3aa: CSVDGTGGRYEQYF
CDR3nt: TGCAGCGTTGATGGGACAGGGGGCCGCTACGAGCAGTACTTC

d_gene: -
abundance: -
v_gene: TRBV12-5
j_gene: TRBJ1-1
CDR3aa: CASGNPRGREGSTEAFF
CDR3nt: TGTGCTAGTGGTAATCCTCGGGGCAGGGAGGGAAGCACTGAAGCTTTCTTT

d_gene: TRBD1
abundance: -
v_gene: TRBV28
j_gene: TRBJ2-7
CDR3aa: CASRSSGQGYGNEQYF
CDR3nt: TGTGCCAGCAGATCCTCGGGACAGGGGTACGGGAACGAGCAGTACTTC

d_gene: -
abundance: -
v_gene: TRBV10-3
j_gene: TRBJ2-7
CDR3aa: CAISLDGDEQYF
CDR3nt: TGTGCCATCAGCCTCGACGGAGACGAGCAGTACTTC

d_gene: -
abundance: -
v_gene: TRBV28
j_gene: TRBJ2-1
CDR3aa: CASSLAQGGSWDEQFF
CDR3nt: TGTGCCAGCAGTTTAGCACAGGGGGGGTCTTGGGATGAGCAGTTCTTC

d_gene: TRBD1
abundance: -
v_gene: TRBV9
j_gene: TRBJ1-2
CDR3aa: CASSVDGRGLGGNYGYTF
CDR3nt: TGTGCCAGCAGCGTAGATGGCAGGGGGCTAGGGGGTAACTATGGCTACACCTTC

d_gene: TRBD1
abundance: few
v_gene: TRBV29-1
j_gene: TRBJ1-2
CDR3aa: CSVEDSGQPF
CDR3nt: TGCAGCGTTGAAGATTCGGGACAGCCCTTC

d_gene: -
abundance: -
v_gene: TRBV7-9
j_gene: TRBJ2-1
CDR3aa: CASSVDRPSYNEQFF
CDR3nt: TGTGCCAGCAGCGTAGACAGGCCCTCCTACAATGAGCAGTTCTTC

d_gene: TRBD2
abundance: -
v_gene: TRBV9
j_gene: TRBJ2-1
CDR3aa: CASSVGLAGDNEQFF
CDR3nt: TGTGCCAGCAGCGTAGGGCTAGCGGGGGATAATGAGCAGTTCTTC

d_gene: TRBD2
abundance: -
v_gene: TRBV15
j_gene: TRBJ2-3
CDR3aa: CATSRNPSGGSSDTQYF
CDR3nt: TGTGCCACCAGCAGGAACCCTAGCGGGGGTAGCTCAGATACGCAGTATTTT

d_gene: TRBD2
abundance: -
v_gene: TRBV10-2
j_gene: TRBJ2-7
CDR3aa: CASSLSGGIYEQYF
CDR3nt: TGCGCCAGCAGTTTAAGCGGGGGCATCTACGAGCAGTACTTC

d_gene: -
abundance: -
v_gene: TRBV6-5
j_gene: TRBJ2-7
CDR3aa: CASSRGQSYEQYF
CDR3nt: TGTGCCAGCAGTCGAGGACAGTCCTACGAGCAGTACTTC

d_gene: TRBD1
abundance: -
v_gene: TRBV9
j_gene: TRBJ1-3
CDR3aa: CASSGGTGAEYTGNTIYF
CDR3nt: TGTGCCAGCAGCGGAGGGACAGGGGCCGAATATACTGGAAACACCATATATTTT

d_gene: -
abundance: -
v_gene: TRBV28
j_gene: TRBJ2-7
CDR3aa: CASMPPARREQYF
CDR3nt: TGTGCCAGCATGCCGCCAGCGAGGCGCGAGCAGTACTTC

d_gene: TRBD2
abundance: -
v_gene: TRBV7-3
j_gene: TRBJ2-2
CDR3aa: CASSFRSGGVTGELFF
CDR3nt: TGTGCCAGCAGCTTCCGTAGCGGGGGAGTTACCGGGGAGCTGTTTTTT

d_gene: TRBD2
abundance: -
v_gene: TRBV5-1
j_gene: TRBJ2-3
CDR3aa: CASSLVARGDTDTQYF
CDR3nt: TGCGCCAGCAGCTTGGTTGCCCGGGGGGACACAGATACGCAGTATTTT

d_gene: -
abundance: -
v_gene: TRBV6-1
j_gene: TRBJ1-1
CDR3aa: CASSDYTEAFF
CDR3nt: TGTGCCAGCAGTGACTACACTGAAGCTTTCTTT

d_gene: TRBD1
abundance: once
v_gene: TRBV7-2
j_gene: TRBJ1-6
CDR3aa: CASSQDRGRSPLHF
CDR3nt: TGTGCCAGCAGCCAAGACAGGGGCCGGTCACCCCTCCACTTT

d_gene: TRBD1
abundance: -
v_gene: TRBV6-1
j_gene: TRBJ1-5
CDR3aa: CASRGTGNNQPQHF
CDR3nt: TGTGCCAGCAGAGGGACAGGGAACAATCAGCCCCAGCATTTT

d_gene: -
abundance: few
v_gene: TRBV11-1
j_gene: TRBJ2-7
CDR3aa: CASSLTDSSYEQYF
CDR3nt: TGTGCCAGCAGCTTGACAGATAGCTCCTACGAGCAGTACTTC

d_gene: -
abundance: -
v_gene: TRBV2
j_gene: TRBJ2-3
CDR3aa: CARGDNTDTQYF
CDR3nt: TGTGCCAGGGGGGACAACACAGATACGCAGTATTTT

d_gene: -
abundance: -
v_gene: TRBV18
j_gene: TRBJ1-2
CDR3aa: CASSHEGGDGAYGYTF
CDR3nt: TGTGCCAGCTCCCACGAAGGAGGGGACGGAGCTTATGGCTACACCTTC

d_gene: TRBD1
abundance: -
v_gene: TRBV28
j_gene: TRBJ1-1
CDR3aa: CASSKDRANTEAFF
CDR3nt: TGTGCCAGCAGTAAGGACAGGGCCAACACTGAAGCTTTCTTT

d_gene: TRBD2
abundance: once
v_gene: TRBV7-2
j_gene: TRBJ2-1
CDR3aa: CASSLLLAGGPASYNEQFF
CDR3nt: TGTGCCAGCAGCTTACTCCTAGCGGGGGGGCCTGCGTCCTACAATGAGCAGTTCTTC

d_gene: -
abundance: -
v_gene: TRBV4-3
j_gene: TRBJ2-3
CDR3aa: CASSQDAGLTTDTQYF
CDR3nt: TGCGCCAGCAGCCAAGATGCGGGCCTTACCACAGATACGCAGTATTTT

d_gene: -
abundance: -
v_gene: TRBV2
j_gene: TRBJ1-1
CDR3aa: CASNREAEAFF
CDR3nt: TGTGCCAGCAATCGGGAGGCAGAAGCTTTCTTT

d_gene: -
abundance: few
v_gene: TRBV11-2
j_gene: TRBJ2-1
CDR3aa: CASSPVTGFGINNEQFF
CDR3nt: TGTGCCAGCAGCCCAGTAACAGGATTTGGGATAAACAATGAGCAGTTCTTC

d_gene: -
abundance: -
v_gene: TRBV5-1
j_gene: TRBJ2-7
CDR3aa: CASSLGRVPYEQYF
CDR3nt: TGCGCCAGCAGCTTGGGACGGGTTCCCTACGAGCAGTACTTC

d_gene: TRBD2
abundance: -
v_gene: TRBV10-3
j_gene: TRBJ2-1
CDR3aa: CAITQGTSGGNEQFF
CDR3nt: TGTGCCATCACTCAAGGGACTAGCGGGGGCAATGAGCAGTTCTTC

d_gene: -
abundance: few
v_gene: TRBV9
j_gene: TRBJ2-1
CDR3aa: CASSVERISYNEQFF
CDR3nt: TGTGCCAGCAGCGTAGAGAGAATCTCCTACAATGAGCAGTTCTTC

d_gene: -
abundance: -
v_gene: TRBV13
j_gene: TRBJ2-7
CDR3aa: CASSAVRAGEQYF
CDR3nt: TGTGCCAGCAGTGCCGTCCGAGCTGGCGAGCAGTACTTC